The present T cell receptor (beta chain) was sequenced within a study of T cell responses to AZD1222 COVID-19 vaccine. General study results and limits: The study found Spike-specific TCR breadth and depth rose after two AZD1222 doses.

TCRdb keeps only in-frame clones here, not all; method: immunoSEQ multiplex PCR. The profile shows 180,000 or so clones, around 90% of them singletons. The germline V gene has CDR1 SQVTM and CDR2 ANQGSEA. V gave up 6 bases and J gave up 4 bases, with 15 bases separating them. The CDR3 has 13 residues. A note on this clone: The antigen is undetermined.

This receptor was identified in an adult who received the AZD1222 COVID-19 vaccine. Sequenced material: peripheral blood, taken 28 days after the second AZD1222 dose. V and J are TRBV29-1 and TRBJ1-2, with D hard to call. The CDR3 spells CSVVGPPTYGYTF. The CDR3, as DNA: TGCAGCGTGGTAGGACCCCCGACCTATGGCTACACCTTC. The variable domain in full, with the rest retrieved from reference TRBV29-1 and TRBJ1-2, is SAVISQKPSRDICQRGTSLTIQCQVDSQVTMMFWYRQQPGQSLTLIATANQGSEATYESGFVIDKFPISRPNLTFSTLTVSNMSPEDSSIYLCSVVGPPTYGYTFGSGTRLTVV.